This T cell receptor (beta chain) was documented in a study of T cell changes during pregnancy in multiple sclerosis. TCRdb's copy holds only in-frame clones and misses some; the assay was immunoSEQ multiplex PCR. The sample contains about 52,000 clones, approximately 92% of which appear only once. V lost 3 bases and J 1 base, leaving 9 bases between the germline ends. The CDR3 is 14 amino acids. Germline-derived CDR1 and CDR2 are MNHEY and SVGAGI. This sequence joins TRBV6-5 and TRBJ1-1; D is undetermined. This TCR derives from a female donor with multiple sclerosis, enrolled in a pregnancy study. Material: CD4+ T cells from peripheral blood mononuclear cells, obtained before pregnancy. CDR3 amino acids: CASSYRAGNTEAFF. The CDR3 nucleotides read TGTGCCAGCAGTTATAGAGCAGGGAACACTGAAGCTTTCTTT.